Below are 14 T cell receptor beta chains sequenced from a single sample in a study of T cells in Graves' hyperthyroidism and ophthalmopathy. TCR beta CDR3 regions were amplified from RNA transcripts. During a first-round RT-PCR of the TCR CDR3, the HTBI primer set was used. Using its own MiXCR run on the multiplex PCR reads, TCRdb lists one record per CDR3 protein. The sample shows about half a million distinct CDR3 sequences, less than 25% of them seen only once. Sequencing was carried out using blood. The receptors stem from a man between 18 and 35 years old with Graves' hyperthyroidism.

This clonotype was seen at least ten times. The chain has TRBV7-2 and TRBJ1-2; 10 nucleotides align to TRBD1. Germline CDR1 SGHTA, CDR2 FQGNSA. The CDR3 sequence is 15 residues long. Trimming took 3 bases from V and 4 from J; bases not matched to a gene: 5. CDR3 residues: CASSLETGGAYGYTF. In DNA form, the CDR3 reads TGTGCCAGCAGCTTGGAGACAGGGGGCGCCTATGGCTACACCTTC.

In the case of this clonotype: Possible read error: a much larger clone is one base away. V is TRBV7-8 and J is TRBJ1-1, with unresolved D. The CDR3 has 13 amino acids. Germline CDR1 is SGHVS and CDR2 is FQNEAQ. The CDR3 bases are TGTGTCAGCAGCTCACCATCCCTCGTTGAAGCTTTCTTT. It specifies CVSSSPSLVEAFF.

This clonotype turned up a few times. The CDR3 bases are TGTGCCAGCAGTGAAGCGCTGTCAGGGTTAAACACCGGGGAGCTGTTTTTT. Encoded protein: CASSEALSGLNTGELFF. The chain joins TRBV6-1 to TRBJ2-2; perhaps TRBD1 as D (5 bases). The germline CDR1 and CDR2 sequences are MNHNS and SASEGT. There are 17 residues in the CDR3. Trimming took off 0 bases at V and 2 bases at J, with 13 bases between the two ends.

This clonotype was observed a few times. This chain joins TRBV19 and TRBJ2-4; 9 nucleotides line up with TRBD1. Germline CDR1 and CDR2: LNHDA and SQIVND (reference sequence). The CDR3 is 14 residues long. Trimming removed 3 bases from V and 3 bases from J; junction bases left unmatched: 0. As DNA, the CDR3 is TGTGCCAGTAGTATGACAGGGGGCAAAAACATTCAGTACTTC. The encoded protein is CASSMTGGKNIQYF.

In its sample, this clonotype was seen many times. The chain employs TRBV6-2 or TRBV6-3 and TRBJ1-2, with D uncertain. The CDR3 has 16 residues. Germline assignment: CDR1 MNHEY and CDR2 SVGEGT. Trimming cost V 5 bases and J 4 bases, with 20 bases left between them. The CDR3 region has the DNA TGTGCCAGCAGTACTGGACGGATAACTACTCTCTATGGCTACACCTTC. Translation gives CASSTGRITTLYGYTF.

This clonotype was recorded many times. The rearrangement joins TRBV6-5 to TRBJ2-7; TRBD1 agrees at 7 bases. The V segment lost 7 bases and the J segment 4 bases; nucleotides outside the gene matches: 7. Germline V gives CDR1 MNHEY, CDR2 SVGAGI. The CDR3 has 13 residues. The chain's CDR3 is CASINDRAYEQYF. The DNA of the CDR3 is TGTGCCAGCATTAACGACAGGGCATACGAGCAGTACTTC.

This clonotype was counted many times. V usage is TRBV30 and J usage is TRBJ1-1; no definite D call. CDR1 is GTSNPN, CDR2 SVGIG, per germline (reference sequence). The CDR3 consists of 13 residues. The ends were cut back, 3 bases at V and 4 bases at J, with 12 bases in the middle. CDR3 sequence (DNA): TGTGCCTGGAGGTCGGACGCTGGCACTGAAGCTTTCTTT. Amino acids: CAWRSDAGTEAFF.

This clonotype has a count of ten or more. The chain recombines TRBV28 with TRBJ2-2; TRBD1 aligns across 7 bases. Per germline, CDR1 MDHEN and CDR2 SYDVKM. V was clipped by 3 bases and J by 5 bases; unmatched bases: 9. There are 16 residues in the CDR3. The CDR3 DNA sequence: TGTGCCAGCAGTTTGGGTGGGACAGTCTTGACCGGGGAGCTGTTTTTT. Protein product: CASSLGGTVLTGELFF.

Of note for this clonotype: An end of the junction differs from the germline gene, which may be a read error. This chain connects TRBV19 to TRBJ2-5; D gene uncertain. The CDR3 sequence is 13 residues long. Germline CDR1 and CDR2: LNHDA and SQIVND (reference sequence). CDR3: CASSIHPEETEYF. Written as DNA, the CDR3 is TGTGCCAGTAGTATCCACCCAGAAGAGACCGAGTACTTC.

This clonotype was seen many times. The CDR3 DNA reads as TGTGCCAGCAGTCAACGGACAGGCCAAGAGACCCAGTACTTC. It specifies CASSQRTGQETQYF. The chain recombines TRBV6-1 with TRBJ2-5; 7 nucleotides agree with TRBD1. The CDR3 length is 14 residues. The V and J ends lost 5 bases and 1 base, in that order; junction bases with no gene match: 4. CDR1 is MNHNS and CDR2 is SASEGT in the germline V gene.

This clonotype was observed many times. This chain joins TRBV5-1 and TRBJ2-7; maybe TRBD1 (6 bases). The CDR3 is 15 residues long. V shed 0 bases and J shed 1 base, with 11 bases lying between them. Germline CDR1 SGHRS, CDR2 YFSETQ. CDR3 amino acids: CASSLVTGLSYEQYF. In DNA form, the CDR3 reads TGCGCCAGCAGCTTGGTGACAGGTTTATCCTACGAGCAGTACTTC. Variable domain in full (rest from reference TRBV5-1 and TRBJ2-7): KAGVTQTPRYLIKTRGQQVTLSCSPISGHRSVSWYQQTPGQGLQFLFEYFSETQRNKGNFPGRFSGRQFSNSRSEMNVSTLELGDSALYLCASSLVTGLSYEQYFGPGTRLTVT.

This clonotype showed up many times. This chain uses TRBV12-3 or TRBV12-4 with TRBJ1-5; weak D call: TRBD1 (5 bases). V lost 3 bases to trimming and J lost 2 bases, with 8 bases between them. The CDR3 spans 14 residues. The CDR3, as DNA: TGTGCCAGCAGTTTGGGGGAGGGCAATCAGCCCCAGCATTTT. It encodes CASSLGEGNQPQHF.

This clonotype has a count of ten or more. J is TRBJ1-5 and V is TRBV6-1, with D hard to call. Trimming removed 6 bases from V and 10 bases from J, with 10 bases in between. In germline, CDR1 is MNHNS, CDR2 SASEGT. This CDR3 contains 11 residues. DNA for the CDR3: TGTGCCAGCAGCCTGAACGTCCCCCAGCATTTT. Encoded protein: CASSLNVPQHF.

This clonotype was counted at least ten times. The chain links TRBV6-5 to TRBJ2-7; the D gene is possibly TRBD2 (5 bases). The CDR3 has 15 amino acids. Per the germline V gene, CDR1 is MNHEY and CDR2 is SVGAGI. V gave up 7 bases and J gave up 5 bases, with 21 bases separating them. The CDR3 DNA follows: TGTGCCAGCACGGAGGAGGATTACCCAATCGACGAGCAGTACTTC. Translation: CASTEEDYPIDEQYF.